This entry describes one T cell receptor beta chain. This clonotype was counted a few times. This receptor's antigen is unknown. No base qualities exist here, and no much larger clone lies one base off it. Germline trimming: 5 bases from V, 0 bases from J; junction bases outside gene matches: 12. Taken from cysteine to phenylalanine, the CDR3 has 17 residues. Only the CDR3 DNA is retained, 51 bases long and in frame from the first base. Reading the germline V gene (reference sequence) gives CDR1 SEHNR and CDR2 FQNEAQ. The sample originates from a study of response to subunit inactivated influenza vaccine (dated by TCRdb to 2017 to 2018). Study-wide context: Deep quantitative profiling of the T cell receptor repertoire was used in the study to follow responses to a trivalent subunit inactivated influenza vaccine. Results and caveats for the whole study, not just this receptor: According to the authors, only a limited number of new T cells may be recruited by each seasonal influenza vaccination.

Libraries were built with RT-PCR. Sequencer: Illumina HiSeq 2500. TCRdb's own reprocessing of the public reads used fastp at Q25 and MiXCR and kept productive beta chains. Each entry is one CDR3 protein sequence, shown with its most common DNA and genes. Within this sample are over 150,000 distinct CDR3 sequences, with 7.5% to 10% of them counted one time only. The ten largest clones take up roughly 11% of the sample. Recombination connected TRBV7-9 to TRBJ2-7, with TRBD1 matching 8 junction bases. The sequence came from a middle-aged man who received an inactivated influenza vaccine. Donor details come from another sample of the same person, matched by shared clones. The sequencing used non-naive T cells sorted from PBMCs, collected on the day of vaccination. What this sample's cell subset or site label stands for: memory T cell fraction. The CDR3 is CASSQPSWGQASYEQYF. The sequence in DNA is TGTGCCAGCAGCCAACCCTCCTGGGGACAGGCCTCCTACGAGCAGTACTTC.